Presented here are 13 T cell receptor beta chains from one specimen sequenced in a study of beta chain features in type 1 diabetes. The whole isolated RNA underwent reverse transcription, so sequencing captured expressed TCRB transcripts. Assay: immunoSEQ multiplex PCR; the TCRdb copy retains only in-frame clones and omits some. The data contain under 250,000 clones, approximately 10% of them seen just once; the ten biggest clones take up 1% to 1.5%. Sequenced: central memory CD4+ T cells from blood. These receptors were taken from a young man in good health.

DNA for the CDR3: TGTGCCAGCAGCTCAAATATTCTTTACAATGAGCAGTTCTTC. As protein: CASSSNILYNEQFF. This chain joins TRBV7-9 and TRBJ2-1; D not certain. CDR3 length equals 14 residues. Germline CDR1 SEHNR, CDR2 FQNEAQ (reference sequence). With 4 bases removed from V and 4 bases from J, the gap between germline ends came to 11 bases.

Many counts were recorded for this clone. This CDR3 reads CASSSAGTGHNQPQHF. DNA for the CDR3: TGTGCCAGCAGCTCCGCCGGGACAGGACACAATCAGCCCCAGCATTTT. The V gene is TRBV7-9, the J gene TRBJ1-5, with TRBD1 matching 8 bases. The CDR3 has 16 residues. CDR1 SEHNR and CDR2 FQNEAQ come from the germline V gene (reference sequence). V shed 4 bases, J shed 3 bases, and the junction held 8 bases outside the gene matches.

V gene TRBV7-9 combines with J gene TRBJ2-1; D unclear. The germline CDR1 and CDR2 sequences are SEHNR and FQNEAQ (reference sequence). V shed 3 bases and J shed 6 bases, with 12 bases lying between them. The CDR3 totals 14 residues. CDR3 in amino acids: CASSLTIYSNEQFF. CDR3 DNA sequence: TGTGCCAGCAGCTTGACAATTTACAGCAATGAGCAGTTCTTC.

V is TRBV28 and J is TRBJ2-6, with D tentatively TRBD2 (6 bases). From germline, CDR1 is MDHEN and CDR2 SYDVKM. Trimming took off 3 bases at V and 0 bases at J, with 12 bases between the two ends. This CDR3 is 17 amino acids long. CDR3: CASSFGQGGSGANVLTF. In nucleotides, the CDR3 is TGTGCCAGCAGTTTTGGCCAGGGAGGCTCTGGGGCCAACGTCCTGACTTTC.

The chain uses TRBV25-1 and TRBJ1-2, with D maybe TRBD1 (6 bases). The CDR3 is 15 amino acids. Per the germline V gene, CDR1 is MGHDK and CDR2 is SYGVNS. V lost 3 bases and J lost 6, with 17 bases in between. This CDR3 reads CASSEWVDRRDGYTF. CDR3 sequence (DNA): TGTGCCAGCAGTGAGTGGGTCGACAGGAGGGATGGCTACACCTTC.

This clone has only a few counts. V is TRBV9 and J is TRBJ1-1; 7 nucleotides align to TRBD1. The CDR3 totals 16 residues. Germline CDR1 SGDLS, CDR2 YYNGEE. Losses at the gene ends were 4 bases for V and 1 base for J; bases not matched to a gene: 10. The CDR3 loop reads CASSLRLGTENTEAFF. CDR3 bases: TGTGCCAGCAGCTTACGCCTCGGGACAGAGAACACTGAAGCTTTCTTT.

This clone was counted a few times. The rearrangement uses TRBV18 and TRBJ2-5; 7 bases are a match to TRBD2. The CDR3 has 14 amino acids. V lost 3 bases and J lost 3; bases outside the gene matches: 4. Germline CDR1 KGHSH, CDR2 LQKENI. This CDR3 reads CASSPAGREETQYF. The CDR3 region has the DNA TGTGCCAGCTCACCTGCAGGGAGGGAAGAGACCCAGTACTTC.

The rearrangement joins TRBV4-1 to TRBJ2-3, with D perhaps assigned TRBD1 or TRBD2 (6 bases each). The CDR3 consists of 15 residues. The germline V gene has CDR1 MGHRA and CDR2 YSYEKL. Trimming removed 5 bases from V and 8 bases from J, with 20 bases in between. DNA of the CDR3: TGCGCCAGCAGCTACCTAGTCGGGGGCCTCGGTACGCAGTATTTT. Its translation: CASSYLVGGLGTQYF.

This clone was picked up many times. This sequence joins TRBV7-2 and TRBJ2-3; a possible D gene is TRBD1 (6 bases). CDR1 is SGHTA, CDR2 FQGNSA, per germline. The length of the CDR3 is 15 residues. V lost 5 bases, J lost 3 bases, and 15 bases lay in between. CDR3 DNA sequence: TGTGCCAGCAGCCCGGACAGTCTAGGGACAGATACGCAGTATTTT. Protein: CASSPDSLGTDTQYF.

The V gene is TRBV4-2, the J gene TRBJ1-1, with a tentative D call TRBD1 (6 bases). Trimming took off 0 bases at V and 4 bases at J, with 12 bases between the two ends. This CDR3 region has 15 residues. Germline CDR1 is LGHNA and CDR2 is YNFKEQ. The CDR3 coding sequence is TGTGCCAGCAGCCAAGACCCGGGGGCTGGCACTGAAGCTTTCTTT. Translation gives CASSQDPGAGTEAFF.

This rearrangement joins TRBV14 to TRBJ1-3; tentative D call: TRBD1 (5 bases). In germline, CDR1 is SGHDN, CDR2 FVKESK. Trimming removed 2 bases at V and 4 bases at J, with 12 bases between. The CDR3 consists of 15 residues. The DNA of the CDR3 is TGTGCCAGCAGCCAAACCAAGGACAACGGAAACACCATATATTTT. Residues: CASSQTKDNGNTIYF.

A few counts support this clone. This chain joins TRBV28 and TRBJ2-6; no definite D call. V lost 5 bases to trimming and J lost 0 bases, with 5 bases between them. The CDR3 covers 14 residues. CDR1 MDHEN and CDR2 SYDVKM come from the germline V gene. The CDR3 DNA is TGTGCCAGCAGTAAGCACTCTGGGGCCAACGTCCTGACTTTC. It encodes CASSKHSGANVLTF.

The chain employs TRBV15 and TRBJ2-7; no definite D call. Germline-derived CDR1 and CDR2 are LNHNV and YYDKDF (reference sequence). This CDR3 is 12 amino acids long. V was cut by 0 bases and J by 9 bases, with 9 bases left in between. CDR3 nucleotides: TGTGCCACCAGCAGAGATAAGAGAGGGCAGTACTTC. Translation: CATSRDKRGQYF.